Included here is one TCR beta chain sequence, with context. This specimen comes from a study of blood T cell repertoires in COVID-19. TCRdb keeps only in-frame clones here, not all; method: immunoSEQ multiplex PCR. The data hold under 350,000 clones, with roughly four fifths observed a single time. V lost 1 base and J lost 5; bases outside the gene matches: 8. CDR1 and CDR2 from the germline V gene are SSHAT and FNYEAQ (reference sequence). The CDR3 is 16 residues long. V is TRBV7-7 and J is TRBJ2-5, with 9 positions matching TRBD2. The TCR sequence derives from a woman aged 45-65 years who had recovered from COVID-19. The specimen was peripheral blood. The chain's CDR3 is CASSLVPAGGWETQYF. The CDR3 DNA reads as TGTGCCAGCAGCTTAGTTCCAGCGGGGGGTTGGGAGACCCAGTACTTC. The whole variable domain, remainder taken from reference TRBV7-7 and TRBJ2-5, is GAGVSQSPRYKVTKRGQDVTLRCDPISSHATLYWYQQALGQGPEFLTYFNYEAQPDKSGLPSDRFSAERPEGSISTLTIQRTEQRDSAMYRCASSLVPAGGWETQYFGPGTRLLVL.